This T cell receptor beta chain was captured in a study of shared clonotypes between healthy human individuals (dated by TCRdb to 2019 to 2021). For the wider study: The cohort comprised two women and three men aged 18 to 49 years. For each donor, CD4 naive and CD4 memory were each run on three plates, CD8 naive on two plates, and CD8 memory on one plate. The study deeply sequenced blood TCR repertoires of about five healthy adults to estimate repertoire size and the extent of clonotype sharing between individuals. Libraries were prepared and TCR repertoires were sequenced by different laboratories using diverse techniques, in order to increase sequencing depth and limit assay-specific biases. Between about 0.8 and 9.5 billion PBMCs per donor were obtained by leukapheresis. The investigation overall reported the following: The genetic and exposure-history diversity represented was limited by the small number of donors. Incomplete sequencing was indicated by rarefaction of sorted-subset datasets, despite the large sequencing depth. Across a handful of donors, 4.5% to 6.5% of naive CD4, 3.5% of naive CD8, roughly 2.3% of memory CD4, and 0.4% to 0.45% of memory CD8 clonotypes were shared. Pairwise subsampling led to the expectation that sequencing depth would affect the degree of clonotype sharing among donors. Sampling was restricted to blood, and TCR repertoires in tissues likely differ from the TCR repertoires found in blood. Higher generation probabilities were observed for clonotypes shared by all four sorted-subset donors than for non-shared clonotypes. Estimated clonotype richness was generally larger for naive than for memory subsets.

CD8 naive samples consisted of CD45RO-negative cells that were positively selected for CCR7, yielding a CD45RA+CCR7+ population without TemRA cells. The donors were healthy, HIV-negative adults who had no recently reported acute infections or vaccinations. Every donor was a Caucasian adult living in Nashville, Tennessee, USA. Blood was obtained by leukapheresis, after which PBMCs were separated by Ficoll-Histopaque density gradient centrifugation and cryopreserved in liquid nitrogen vapor phase. Analytical flow cytometry was used to check the purity and quantity of each magnetically sorted T cell population. Each sorted fraction had its genomic DNA isolated and then quantified by UV absorbance on a Nanodrop 2000c. As to this clone: Its antigen remains undetermined. Per-base qualities were not stored, and no clone one base away is much larger.

Using the deep immunoSEQ assay, multiplex PCR amplified TCR CDR3 regions from genomic DNA. Genomic DNA extracted from each cell subset was distributed evenly over all wells of several immunoSEQ 96-well plates, and each plate served as one replicate. For sorted subsets, approximately 210 ng of genomic DNA, equivalent to 30,000 or so T cell genomes, went into each replicate PCR. Purified libraries were quantified with a Qubit 3.0 fluorometer, sized on a Bioanalyzer 2100, and re-quantified with the KAPA Library Quantification kit. Each immunoSEQ 96-well plate was sequenced on its own single-read 150-cycle Illumina NextSeq 550 flow cell. The paper's data handling went like this. Because only junctional sequences without quality scores were contained in the immunoSEQ output, filtering matching that applied to full-length reads could not be performed. Sequences were annotated with PyIR, a Python wrapper for IgBLAST v1.9, and V/J genes and CDR3 were assigned using IMGT germline references. Reads were filtered out if the reads had weak V/J assignments (E-value above 1e-6), no CDR3, stop codons, out-of-frame junctions, or ambiguous translated residues. A V3J clonotype was defined by an identical inferred V gene, J gene, and CDR3 amino acid sequence. Percentage overlap between repertoires was computed as shared unique clonotypes divided by the size of the smaller repertoire. Three approaches were used to assess repertoire richness: RTK rarefaction, the Chao1 estimator, and Recon v2.1 estimates of unobserved clonotypes. For all TCRbeta clonotypes obtained by the gDNA method from a handful of donors, generation probabilities were computed with OLGA. TCRdb stores this immuneACCESS table with in-frame sequences only. Part of the clones is absent; in the studies checked, under half of the shortfall reflects unresolved V genes, and no reason is known for the rest. V and J calls and clone size are those listed in that table; D and trimming were worked out from the DNA. For this sample there are about 1.9 million clones; just over 90% appear just once. Around 1.7% of the sample comes from the top ten.

Including the terminal cysteine and phenylalanine, the CDR3 comprises 14 residues. The kept DNA is CDR3 alone, 42 bases in frame from the first base. The chain employs TRBV12-1 and TRBJ2-7; TRBD1 was called by the table and not checked on the DNA. TRBV12-1 is listed as a pseudogene. The receptor's source is a man between 18 and 29 years old in good health. Some clones in this sample may be carry-over from other donors' samples. Sequencing was done on a sample of naive CD8+ T cells from PBMCs. What the cell subset or site label conveys for this sample: CD45RA+CCR7+. The bases read TGTGCCAGCAGCCCGGGACAGGATTCCTACGAGCAGTACTTC. Translated, it gives CASSPGQDSYEQYF.